Sequencing of this T cell receptor (beta chain) was carried out in a study of blood T cell repertoires in COVID-19. Across the study: Collection of acute and convalescent COVID-19 samples took place in the United States, Italy and Spain. PBMCs, B-cell-depleted T cells, or T cells were the source of the cDNA or gDNA that made up the material.

The CDR3 has 14 residues. Germline loops: CDR1 SGHTA, CDR2 FQGNSA. Trimming shortened V by 0 bases and J by 12 bases, and 12 bases separated the two germline ends. Per the original data handling: Estimated nucleated cell counts came from reference gene primer amplification. Measured with immunoSEQ multiplex PCR; TCRdb has only the in-frame clones, and not every one. V and J calls and clone size are copied from that table; D and trimming were computed from the DNA. The sample includes 250,000 to 350,000 clones, 70% to 90% seen only once; the top ten take more than 6.5%. The origin of this receptor is a woman under 40 who had recovered from COVID-19. The specimen was peripheral blood. This sequence joins TRBV7-2 and TRBJ1-6; D remains ambiguous. The CDR3 is CASSLALSRVPLHF. CDR3 sequence (DNA): TGTGCCAGCAGCTTAGCGCTCTCTCGCGTACCCCTCCACTTT.